This T cell receptor beta chain was documented in a study of vaccination effects on CD4 cells after COVID-19. Some clones are missing from TCRdb's copy, which holds only in-frame ones; the method was immunoSEQ multiplex PCR. The sample holds 20,000 to 25,000 clones, 55% to 85% seen once. Between the trimmed V and J ends, which lost 1 base and 6 bases, there was a span of 12 bases. This CDR3 is built from 14 residues. Per germline, CDR1 SGHAT and CDR2 FQDESV (reference sequence). Peptide-pool stimulation followed by sequencing identified expanded antigen-specific CD4+ clonotypes in the ViraFEST assay. Between days 10 and 11 of culture, CD4+ T cells were separated out. Either the mRNA-1273 or the BNT162b2 vaccine was given to participants as two doses. With regard to this clone: Its cognate antigen is unknown.

The chain employs TRBV11-1 and TRBJ2-5, with D possibly matching TRBD1 (5 bases). This material consisted of CD4+ T cells from PBMCs cultured with HCoV-NL63 spike peptides, taken after COVID-19 vaccination. This TCR was recovered from a human donor who received a COVID-19 vaccine. CDR3 sequence reads: CASSLGQGVKTQYF. Here the CDR3 DNA reads TGTGCCAGCAGCTTAGGCCAGGGTGTAAAGACCCAGTACTTC.